This T cell receptor beta chain was captured in a study of technical replicates of blood from a few donors. Generated by immunoSEQ multiplex PCR, the TCRdb table keeps only in-frame clones and is missing some. The sample has approximately 73,000 clones, 85% to 95% seen once; the top ten hold approximately 0.4%. This CDR3 contains 12 residues. Trimming took 7 bases from V and 11 from J, leaving 17 bases between them. CDR1 is SNHLY, CDR2 FYNNEI, per germline. The sequenced material came from T cells isolated from PBMCs. The TCR sequence derives from a human donor in good health. The rearrangement links TRBV2 to TRBJ1-1; the D gene is possibly TRBD1 (5 bases). The CDR3 region has the DNA TGTGCCAGCACCGGGGGGGGAGGGGAGGCTTTCTTT. Amino acids: CASTGGGGEAFF. The full variable domain, completed using reference TRBV2 and TRBJ1-1, is EPEVTQTPSHQVTQMGQEVILRCVPISNHLYFYWYRQILGQKVEFLVSFYNNEISEKSEIFDDQFSVERPDGSNFTLKIRSTKLEDSAMYFCASTGGGGEAFFGQGTRLTVV.